A single sample gave rise to the 32 T cell receptor beta chains below, sequenced in a study of high-grade serous ovarian cancer treatment subgroups. TCRdb's table, derived via immunoSEQ multiplex PCR, lists solely in-frame clones and lacks some. Found here are 3,500 to 4,500 clones, 78% of them singletons; the top ten hold 6.5% to 10%. The tumor samples were collected prior to definitive surgery or chemotherapy. The sequenced sample consisted of tumor tissue. Every receptor here comes from a human donor with high-grade serous ovarian cancer.

The chain is built from TRBV7-9 and TRBJ2-5; 11 nucleotides line up with TRBD2. The germline V gene has CDR1 SEHNR and CDR2 FQNEAQ (reference sequence). The CDR3 is made up of 18 amino acids. With V trimmed by 0 bases and J by 0 bases, 6 bases remained unmatched. CDR3 amino acids: CASSLAIIAGGDQETQYF. In nucleotides, the CDR3 is TGTGCCAGCAGCTTAGCGATAATAGCGGGGGGGGACCAAGAGACCCAGTACTTC.

The chain has TRBV5-3 and TRBJ1-6, with 10 bases lining up with TRBD1. TRBV5-3 is sorted into the ORF group, with uncertain function. The trim removed 4 bases at V and 9 bases at J, leaving 7 bases unmatched. The CDR3 spans 15 residues. The CDR3 loop reads CARSRNRDRGSPLHF. In DNA, the CDR3 is TGTGCCAGAAGCCGTAACCGGGACAGGGGTTCACCCCTCCACTTT.

The chain joins TRBV7-9 to TRBJ2-2; 10 nucleotides align to TRBD1. The trim removed 3 bases at V and 3 bases at J, leaving 7 bases unmatched. The CDR3 is 17 residues long. The germline V gene has CDR1 SEHNR and CDR2 FQNEAQ (reference sequence). The CDR3 DNA reads TGTGCCAGCAGCTTGAGTCTGGGACAGGGGTACACCGGGGAGCTGTTTTTT. Amino acid sequence: CASSLSLGQGYTGELFF.

This clone was seen only once. This sequence joins TRBV7-6 and TRBJ1-4; D gene unclear. Trimming removed 5 bases from V and 7 bases from J, with 14 bases in between. The CDR3 extends over 14 amino acids. The germline V gene has CDR1 SGHVS and CDR2 FNYEAQ. Here the CDR3 reads CASSNPPGVEKLFF. The CDR3 DNA sequence: TGTGCCAGCAGCAACCCGCCAGGTGTTGAAAAACTGTTTTTT.

The V and J genes are TRBV29-1 and TRBJ2-1; perhaps TRBD1 as D (7 bases). Per germline, CDR1 SQVTM and CDR2 ANQGSEA. Trimming shortened V by 7 bases and J by 6 bases, and 19 bases separated the two germline ends. The CDR3 sequence is 14 residues long. In DNA, the CDR3 is TGCAGCGCTTCAGCGGCAGGGGGAGGCAATGAGCAGTTCTTC. Amino acids: CSASAAGGGNEQFF.

The CDR3 DNA reads as TGTGCCAGCAGCTTGGACATCACCCGGAACTATGGCTACACCTTC. Protein product: CASSLDITRNYGYTF. The chain recombines TRBV7-9 with TRBJ1-2; TRBD1 is a possible D gene (5 bases). Germline assignment: CDR1 SEHNR and CDR2 FQNEAQ (reference sequence). V shed 3 bases and J shed 2 bases, with 13 bases lying between them. The CDR3 is 15 amino acids.

V is TRBV7-2 and J is TRBJ2-2, with 11 bases that match TRBD1. The CDR3 spans 15 residues. Germline lookup yields CDR1 SGHTA and CDR2 FQGNSA. Unmatched junction bases numbered 5, after V lost 5 bases and J lost 6 bases. CDR3 loop: CASSEGQGAAGELFF. DNA of the CDR3: TGTGCCAGCAGCGAAGGACAGGGGGCCGCCGGGGAGCTGTTTTTT.

The gene calls are TRBV6-5 and TRBJ1-4, with 8 bases identical to TRBD1. Germline V CDR1 and CDR2: MNHEY, SVGAGI. V dropped 5 bases and J dropped 6; count of bases not matched to a gene: 8. This CDR3 is 15 amino acids long. The CDR3 sequence is CASSPWGQEYEKLFF. CDR3 nucleotides: TGTGCCAGCAGTCCCTGGGGACAGGAGTATGAAAAACTGTTTTTT.

This chain connects TRBV20-1 to TRBJ2-7; D is undetermined. Germline V gives CDR1 DFQATT, CDR2 SNEGSKA (reference sequence). The V gene lost 7 bases and the J gene lost 5 bases, with 12 bases spanning the gap. CDR3 length equals 11 residues. The CDR3 DNA is TGCAGTGTAACATGGGCCCACGAGCAGTACTTC. Translation gives CSVTWAHEQYF.

The V and J genes are TRBV2 and TRBJ2-6, with TRBD1 matching 7 bases. Germline CDR1 and CDR2: SNHLY and FYNNEI. Trimming cost V 6 bases and J 0 bases; bases outside gene matches: 14. This CDR3 has 19 amino acids. CDR3 in DNA: TGTGCCAGCAGCCTCAGGCCGGGACAGACGAGCTCTGGGGCCAACGTCCTGACTTTC. It codes for CASSLRPGQTSSGANVLTF.

This chain uses TRBV29-1 with TRBJ2-1, with TRBD2 identical over 16 bases. CDR3 length: 17 residues. J lost 4 bases, V lost 6 bases, and 9 bases had no gene match. Germline assignment: CDR1 SQVTM and CDR2 ANQGSEA. CDR3 DNA sequence: TGCAGCGTGGAGGGGACTAGCGGGGGGGCCGTATACAATGAGCAGTTCTTC. Its protein is CSVEGTSGGAVYNEQFF.

V is TRBV5-6 and J is TRBJ1-2; TRBD1 is a possible D gene (5 bases). Germline V gene lookup returns CDR1 SGHDT and CDR2 YYEEEE. The CDR3 covers 17 residues. V lost 0 bases to trimming and J lost 0 bases, with 15 bases between them. CDR3 protein: CASSLVSGGTSNYGYTF. The CDR3 nucleotides read TGTGCCAGCAGCTTGGTGTCCGGGGGGACCTCTAACTATGGCTACACCTTC.

The CDR3 sequence is CASWTSPYEQYF. The CDR3 DNA follows: TGTGCCAGCTGGACTAGTCCCTACGAGCAGTACTTC. This chain links TRBV6-6 with TRBJ2-7; TRBD2 matches 7 bases. The J segment lost 2 bases and the V segment lost 8 bases, leaving 3 bases of the junction unmatched. CDR1 is MNHNY, CDR2 SVGAGI, per germline (reference sequence). The CDR3 loop spans 12 amino acids.

The chain employs TRBV7-2 and TRBJ2-7, with D uncertain. The V gene's germline CDR1 is SGHTA and CDR2 FQGNSA. The CDR3 is 13 residues long. With 4 bases removed from V and 2 bases from J, the gap between germline ends came to 9 bases. The CDR3 here is CASSSDWAYEQYF. CDR3 sequence (DNA): TGTGCCAGCAGCTCCGACTGGGCCTACGAGCAGTACTTC. Variable domain in full (rest from reference TRBV7-2 and TRBJ2-7): GAGVSQSPSNKVTEKGKDVELRCDPISGHTALYWYRQSLGQGLEFLIYFQGNSAPDKSGLPSDRFSAERTGGSVSTLTIQRTQQEDSAVYLCASSSDWAYEQYFGPGTRLTVT.

The chain recombines TRBV19 with TRBJ2-5; tentatively, D is TRBD1 or TRBD2 (6 bases each). The CDR3 sequence is 16 residues long. CDR1 and CDR2 from the germline V gene are LNHDA and SQIVND (reference sequence). V lost 5 bases to trimming and J lost 1 base, with 17 bases between them. Written as DNA, the CDR3 is TGTGCCAGTAGTCCCTCGGGGGCTAGCTTCCAAGAGACCCAGTACTTC. It translates to CASSPSGASFQETQYF.

The chain links TRBV10-1 to TRBJ2-1; possibly TRBD2 for D (5 bases). This CDR3 comprises 14 residues. V dropped 0 bases and J dropped 10 bases, with 13 bases sitting between them. Germline V lookup: CDR1 WNHNN, CDR2 SYGVQD (reference sequence). The CDR3 region is CASSESPSLMEQFF. CDR3 sequence (DNA): TGCGCCAGCAGTGAGTCGCCTAGCCTTATGGAGCAGTTCTTC.

V gene TRBV28 combines with J gene TRBJ2-7; TRBD1 or TRBD2 may be the D gene (5 bases each). Germline values: CDR1 MDHEN, CDR2 SYDVKM. The V gene lost 2 bases and the J gene lost 4 bases, with 12 bases spanning the gap. The CDR3 extends over 14 amino acids. CDR3 in DNA: TGTGCCAGCAGTTTAGGGGACCTACCGTACGAGCAGTACTTC. Amino acids: CASSLGDLPYEQYF.

This clone was picked up a small number of times. The chain is built from TRBV5-8 and TRBJ2-7; possible D gene TRBD1, 6 bases. Deletions cut 4 bases from V and 6 bases from J, with 11 bases between. Germline loops: CDR1 SGHTS, CDR2 YDEGEE. CDR3 length: 12 residues. As DNA, the CDR3 is TGTGCCAGCAGCCCCGAGGGGGTCGAGCAGTACTTC. As protein: CASSPEGVEQYF.

The genes are TRBV29-1 and TRBJ2-1; no clear D gene. With 1 base removed from V and 0 bases from J, the gap between germline ends came to 13 bases. Germline V CDR1 and CDR2: SQVTM, ANQGSEA. CDR3 length: 16 amino acids. The CDR3 here is CSVEGGFVSSYNEQFF. The CDR3 nucleotides are TGCAGCGTTGAAGGTGGCTTTGTGAGCTCCTACAATGAGCAGTTCTTC.

The chain uses TRBV5-1 and TRBJ2-2; perhaps TRBD1 as D (6 bases). The CDR3 is made up of 15 amino acids. The V gene lost 2 bases and the J gene lost 4 bases, with 12 bases spanning the gap. Germline V lookup: CDR1 SGHRS, CDR2 YFSETQ. Here the CDR3 reads CASSLAGESTGELFF. The CDR3 bases are TGCGCCAGCAGCTTAGCAGGGGAAAGCACCGGGGAGCTGTTTTTT.

This clone has only a few counts. The genes are TRBV19 and TRBJ1-5; D not resolved. V was shortened by 2 bases and J by 6 bases, with 17 bases between the two germline ends. This CDR3 contains 16 residues. CDR1 LNHDA and CDR2 SQIVND come from the germline V gene (reference sequence). The CDR3 is CASSISRDIVRQPQHF. The CDR3 coding sequence is TGTGCCAGTAGTATATCCCGCGACATAGTGCGTCAGCCCCAGCATTTT.

This clone was seen a handful of times. The chain employs TRBV2 and TRBJ2-2; unclear D gene. The CDR3 sequence is 14 residues long. V was trimmed by 7 bases and J by 1 base, leaving 10 bases between them. Looked up from germline, CDR1 is SNHLY and CDR2 is FYNNEI. CDR3 sequence: CASTTVRNTGELFF. In nucleotides, the CDR3 is TGTGCCAGCACAACAGTGCGGAACACCGGGGAGCTGTTTTTT.

The rearrangement joins TRBV6-6 to TRBJ2-1, with D possibly TRBD2 on 6 matching bases. This CDR3 is built from 12 residues. Germline lookup yields CDR1 MNHNY and CDR2 SVGAGI (reference sequence). Trimming removed 8 bases from V and 8 bases from J, with 13 bases in between. CDR3 protein: CASSAGWDEQFF. The DNA for the CDR3 is TGTGCCAGCTCCGCGGGGTGGGATGAGCAGTTCTTC.

The chain combines TRBV4-3 with TRBJ2-5; maybe TRBD1 (6 bases). This CDR3 region has 15 residues. Germline assignment: CDR1 LGHNA and CDR2 YSLEER. V was pared by 1 base and J by 1 base, with 10 bases between. CDR3 bases: TGCGCCAGCAGCCAAGGGGGGCGCCTCCAAGAGACCCAGTACTTC. Translating it yields CASSQGGRLQETQYF.

This clone was observed once. This chain connects TRBV7-9 to TRBJ2-1; D might be TRBD1 (5 bases). The ends were cut back, 1 base at V and 8 bases at J, with 18 bases in the middle. This CDR3 is 16 amino acids long. Germline V CDR1 and CDR2: SEHNR, FQNEAQ (reference sequence). The CDR3 DNA follows: TGTGCCAGCAGCTTAGATTGGGGCTTACTACTTCATGAGCAGTTCTTC. As protein: CASSLDWGLLLHEQFF.

The chain employs TRBV4-1 and TRBJ2-3, with 10 positions matching TRBD2. The CDR3 extends over 14 amino acids. The germline V gene has CDR1 MGHRA and CDR2 YSYEKL. Losses at the gene ends were 8 bases for V and 7 bases for J; bases not matched to a gene: 9. The CDR3 sequence is CASGTSGGANTQYF. DNA of the CDR3: TGCGCCAGCGGCACAAGCGGGGGGGCCAATACGCAGTATTTT.

The chain combines TRBV5-1 with TRBJ2-2, with 8 bases fitting TRBD1. Germline V gives CDR1 SGHRS, CDR2 YFSETQ. V was clipped by 4 bases and J by 9 bases; unmatched bases: 5. There are 13 residues in the CDR3. The CDR3 bases are TGCGCCAGCAGCGTGGACAGGGCCAGGGAGCTGTTTTTT. Its protein product is CASSVDRARELFF. The entire variable domain, with the rest obtained from reference TRBV5-1 and TRBJ2-2, is as follows: KAGVTQTPRYLIKTRGQQVTLSCSPISGHRSVSWYQQTPGQGLQFLFEYFSETQRNKGNFPGRFSGRQFSNSRSEMNVSTLELGDSALYLCASSVDRARELFFGEGSRLTVL.

The chain joins TRBV6-6 to TRBJ2-1, with 9 bases that match TRBD1. CDR3 length equals 11 residues. The germline V gene encodes CDR1 MNHNY and CDR2 SVGAGI (reference sequence). Trimming at V came to 10 bases and at J to 10 bases, leaving 5 bases not matched to a gene. The CDR3 coding sequence is TGTGCCACGGACAGGGGATGGGAGCAGTTCTTC. Translated, it gives CATDRGWEQFF.

The V and J genes are TRBV30 and TRBJ1-1; D might be TRBD1 (5 bases). Germline assignment: CDR1 GTSNPN and CDR2 SVGIG (reference sequence). The germline V and J ends were trimmed by 2 bases and 4 bases, with 11 bases remaining between them. The CDR3 runs to 13 residues. CDR3 loop: CAWSSDSSTEAFF. Here the CDR3 DNA reads TGTGCCTGGAGTTCCGACAGCAGCACTGAAGCTTTCTTT.

Written as DNA, the CDR3 is TGTGCCAGTAAAGAGGGCCCCGGATACGAGCAGTACTTC. Protein product: CASKEGPGYEQYF. The chain carries TRBV19 and TRBJ2-7; possibly TRBD2 for D (5 bases). Trimming removed 7 bases from V and 4 bases from J, with 14 bases in between. The germline gives CDR1 LNHDA, CDR2 SQIVND (reference sequence). The CDR3 extends over 13 amino acids.

V usage is TRBV4-3 and J usage is TRBJ2-1, with D tentatively TRBD1 (6 bases). Germline V lookup: CDR1 LGHNA, CDR2 YSLEER. The CDR3 length is 14 residues. Trimming cost V 2 bases and J 9 bases, with 14 bases left between them. Here the CDR3 DNA reads TGCGCCAGCAGCCAAACGCCACTAGGGGGTGAGCAGTTCTTC. Protein: CASSQTPLGGEQFF.

The chain carries TRBV5-6 and TRBJ2-6; D is unresolved. This CDR3 is built from 13 residues. V lost 5 bases to trimming and J lost 1 base, with 4 bases between them. Per the germline V gene, CDR1 is SGHDT and CDR2 is YYEEEE. This CDR3 reads CASRLSGANVLTF. The CDR3 bases are TGTGCCAGCAGGCTTTCTGGGGCCAACGTCCTGACTTTC. The complete variable domain, with remaining parts taken from reference TRBV5-6 and TRBJ2-6, reads DAGVTQSPTHLIKTRGQQVTLRCSPKSGHDTVSWYQQALGQGPQFIFQYYEEEERQRGNFPDRFSGHQFPNYSSELNVNALLLGDSALYLCASRLSGANVLTFGAGSRLTVL.